These T cell receptor beta chains were read from a single sample in a study of blood T cell repertoires in COVID-19. TCRdb keeps only in-frame clones here, not all; method: immunoSEQ multiplex PCR. The data hold 200,000 to 300,000 clones, with about 87% observed a single time. Sequenced: peripheral blood. The source of these receptors is a woman aged 55 to 70 with COVID-19, enrolled during active disease. Each CDR3 is given with its conserved first and last residue. The D gene is left open where the match is weak. Rows give clone size only sometimes, using once, few, many, or a class for an expanded clone.

V,J,size,D,DNA,CDR3
TRBV11-2,TRBJ2-7,few,NA,TGTGCCAGCAGCTTATTCGACGAGCAGTACTTC,CASSLFDEQYF
TRBV5-6,TRBJ1-1,NA,NA,TGTGCCAGCAGCTTGAGGGGGGGTATTTTCAACACTGAAGCTTTCTTT,CASSLRGGIFNTEAFF
TRBV5-4,TRBJ2-7,NA,NA,TGTGCCAGCAGCTTGAGTACAGGCACCGGCTACGAGCAGTACTTC,CASSLSTGTGYEQYF
TRBV30,TRBJ1-5,NA,TRBD1,TGTGCCTGGAGCAGGACAGGAATTCAGCCCCAGCATTTT,CAWSRTGIQPQHF
TRBV10-3,TRBJ1-6,NA,TRBD1,TGTGCCATCAGGCTCTCGACAGGGGGCCCTAATTCACCCCTCCACTTT,CAIRLSTGGPNSPLHF
TRBV7-9,TRBJ2-7,NA,NA,TGTGCCAGCAGCCCGACAGGCAGCTCCTACGAGCAGTACTTC,CASSPTGSSYEQYF
TRBV5-1,TRBJ1-5,NA,NA,TGCGCCAGCAGCTTGGGGCAGAGCAATCAGCCCCAGCATTTT,CASSLGQSNQPQHF
TRBV4-1,TRBJ2-7,NA,TRBD2,TGCGCCAGCAGCCTCACGACTAGCGGGGCCTCCTACGAGCAGTACTTC,CASSLTTSGASYEQYF
TRBV19,TRBJ1-1,NA,NA,TGTGCCAGTAGTTCAATTTGGCACAGACAGAACACTGAAGCTTTCTTT,CASSSIWHRQNTEAFF
TRBV16,TRBJ1-2,NA,NA,TGTGCCAGCAGCCAATCTACAGGCATCCAAAACTATGGCTACACCTTC,CASSQSTGIQNYGYTF
TRBV2,TRBJ1-2,NA,TRBD1,TGTGCCAGCAGTCCAAGACAGGGTGGTGGCTATGGCTACACCTTC,CASSPRQGGGYGYTF
TRBV24-1,TRBJ1-6,NA,NA,TGTGCCACCAGCGGCGGAGGAATTAATTCACCCCTCCACTTT,CATSGGGINSPLHF
TRBV20-1,TRBJ2-3,NA,TRBD2,TGCAGTGCTAGTCTCGCGACTAGCGGGATGGTGGGCACAGATACGCAGTATTTT,CSASLATSGMVGTDTQYF
TRBV19,TRBJ1-1,NA,TRBD1,TGTGCCAGTAGTATTAGGACAGGGACGGCTGACACTGAAGCTTTCTTT,CASSIRTGTADTEAFF
TRBV19,TRBJ1-5,NA,TRBD1,TGTGCCAGTAGGGGGACAGAAGGCAATCAGCCCCAGCATTTT,CASRGTEGNQPQHF
TRBV6-6,TRBJ2-5,NA,NA,TGTGCCAGCAGTTACCGGGAGACCCAGTACTTC,CASSYRETQYF
TRBV9,TRBJ2-5,NA,TRBD2,TGTGCCAGCAGTTTGGACCGCGGGGGCCAAGAGACCCAGTACTTC,CASSLDRGGQETQYF
TRBV3-1/TRBV3-2,TRBJ2-2,NA,TRBD1,TGTGCCAGCAGCCAGACAGGGGCTGGCACCGGGGAGCTGTTTTTT,CASSQTGAGTGELFF
TRBV10-2,TRBJ1-1,NA,TRBD1,TGCGCCAGCACCCAGGGGGATGGGACTGAAGCTTTCTTT,CASTQGDGTEAFF
TRBV19,TRBJ2-3,NA,TRBD2,TGTGCCAGTAGTATAGGGACTAGCGGTGGTACGGATACGCAGTATTTT,CASSIGTSGGTDTQYF
TRBV28,TRBJ2-2,NA,TRBD1,TGTGCCAGCAGTAGACAGGGGGATTGGACCGGGGAGCTGTTTTTT,CASSRQGDWTGELFF
TRBV19,TRBJ1-1,NA,TRBD1,TGTGCCAGTAGTATCCCCGGGACAGGGAACCCAGAAGCTTTCTTT,CASSIPGTGNPEAFF
TRBV5-6,TRBJ2-2,NA,TRBD1,TGTGCCAGCAGCCGAGGACAGGGGACCGGGGAGCTGTTTTTT,CASSRGQGTGELFF
TRBV6-5,TRBJ1-5,NA,TRBD1,TGTGCCAGCCGCGTGGGACAGAGCAATCAGCCCCAGCATTTT,CASRVGQSNQPQHF